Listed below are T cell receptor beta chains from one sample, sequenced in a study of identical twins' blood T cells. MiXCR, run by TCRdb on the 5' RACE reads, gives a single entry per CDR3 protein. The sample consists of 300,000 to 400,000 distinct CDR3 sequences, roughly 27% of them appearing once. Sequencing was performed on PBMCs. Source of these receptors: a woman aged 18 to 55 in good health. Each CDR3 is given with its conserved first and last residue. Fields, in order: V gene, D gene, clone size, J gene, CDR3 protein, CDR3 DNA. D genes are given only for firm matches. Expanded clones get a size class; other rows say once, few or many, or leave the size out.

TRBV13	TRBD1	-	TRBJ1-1	CASSSSSQGPYTEAFF	TGTGCCAGCAGCTCCTCGTCACAGGGGCCCTACACTGAAGCTTTCTTT
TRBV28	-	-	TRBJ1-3	CASRRAGNTIYF	TGTGCCAGCAGGCGTGCTGGAAACACCATATATTTT
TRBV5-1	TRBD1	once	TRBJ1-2	CASSLRDREHYGYTF	TGCGCCAGCAGCTTGCGGGACAGGGAGCACTATGGCTACACCTTC
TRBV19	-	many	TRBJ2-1	CASTGYNEQFF	TGTGCCAGCACCGGATACAATGAGCAGTTCTTC
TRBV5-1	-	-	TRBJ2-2	CASSYDISNTGELFF	TGCGCCAGCAGCTATGACATATCAAACACCGGGGAGCTGTTTTTT
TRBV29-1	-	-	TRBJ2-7	CSVEEGGDGQYF	TGCAGCGTTGAAGAAGGCGGGGACGGGCAGTACTTC
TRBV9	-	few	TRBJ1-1	CASSEAGEKAEAFF	TGTGCCAGCAGCGAGGCGGGGGAGAAAGCTGAAGCTTTCTTT
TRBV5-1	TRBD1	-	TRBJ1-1	CASSLGTGVEAFF	TGCGCCAGCAGCTTGGGGACAGGGGTCGAAGCTTTCTTT
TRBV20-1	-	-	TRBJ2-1	CSAPRRYNEQFF	TGCAGTGCCCCCCGGCGGTACAATGAGCAGTTCTTC
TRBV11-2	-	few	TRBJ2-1	CASSSGLIRIEQFF	TGTGCCAGCAGCTCCGGACTAATTCGCATTGAGCAGTTCTTC
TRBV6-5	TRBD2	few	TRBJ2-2	CASRTSVDGELFF	TGTGCCAGTCGGACTAGCGTTGACGGGGAGCTGTTTTTT
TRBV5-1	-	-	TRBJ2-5	CASSPGHNQETQYF	TGCGCCAGCAGCCCGGGACATAACCAAGAGACCCAGTACTTC
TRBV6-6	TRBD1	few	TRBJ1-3	CASSYGLRGPFSGNTIYF	TGTGCCAGCAGTTACGGGCTCAGGGGGCCTTTCTCTGGAAACACCATATATTTT
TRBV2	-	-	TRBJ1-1	CASSGNAGTTLLEAFF	TGTGCCAGCAGTGGTAATGCCGGGACAACCCTCCTTGAAGCTTTCTTT
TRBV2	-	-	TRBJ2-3	CASSVQTDTQYF	TGTGCCAGCAGTGTTCAAACAGATACGCAGTATTTT